What follows are 7 T cell receptor beta chains derived from one specimen sequenced in a study of spatial heterogeneity in lung cancer. TCRdb re-called the 5' RACE reads with MiXCR, one entry per CDR3 protein. This table holds 12,000 or so distinct CDR3 sequences, roughly an eighth found once. This sample's time point: sample taken at primary tumor resection. The authors sequenced whole RNA from tumor, nontumor lung or frozen PBMC without sorting. The specimen was PBMCs, collected at surgery. Receptors were obtained from a female donor with early-stage non-small cell lung cancer.

Worth noting for this clonotype: A much larger clone differs from this one at a single base, so this may be a read error. The chain employs TRBV18 and TRBJ2-7; 9 bases line up with TRBD2. The CDR3 runs 14 residues. Germline V gene data show CDR1 as KGHSH and CDR2 as LQKENI. The V gene end was trimmed by 7 bases and the J gene end by 1 base; junction bases not matched to a gene: 5. The CDR3 spells CASLSSGNSYEQYF. The CDR3 DNA follows: TGTGCCAGCTTGTCTAGCGGGAATTCCTACGAGCAGTACTTC.

By share of the sample, this clonotype is medium-sized. The chain carries TRBV4-1 and TRBJ2-5; 8 bases fit TRBD1. Looked up from germline, CDR1 is MGHRA and CDR2 is YSYEKL. V lost 0 bases and J lost 5; bases outside the gene matches: 8. The length of the CDR3 is 16 residues. The CDR3, as DNA: TGCGCCAGCAGCCAAGAGTCGACAGGGGCGAGGGAGACCCAGTACTTC. As protein: CASSQESTGARETQYF.

In its sample, this clonotype ranks as medium-sized (0.01 to 0.1%). The rearrangement joins TRBV5-1 to TRBJ2-5, with D maybe TRBD2 (5 bases). The germline V gene has CDR1 SGHRS and CDR2 YFSETQ. Trimming pared 4 bases from V and 0 bases from J, leaving 10 bases between. This CDR3 comprises 14 residues. The CDR3 reads CASSPRTHQETQYF. CDR3 nucleotides: TGCGCCAGCAGCCCCAGGACTCACCAAGAGACCCAGTACTTC.

This clonotype was detected ten times or more. This chain joins TRBV2 and TRBJ2-5; TRBD1 matches at 10 bases. Trimming cost V 8 bases and J 4 bases; bases outside gene matches: 10. CDR3 size: 15 residues. Germline CDR1 SNHLY, CDR2 FYNNEI. The CDR3 DNA follows: TGTGCCAGCCTCCGACAGGGGGCAACTGGAGAGACCCAGTACTTC. Translated: CASLRQGATGETQYF.

The genes are TRBV3-1 and TRBJ2-3; D is undetermined. The ends were cut back, 0 bases at V and 1 base at J, with 8 bases in the middle. The CDR3 spans 15 residues. Germline lookup yields CDR1 LGHDT and CDR2 YNNKEL (reference sequence). CDR3 in amino acids: CASSQDGEGTDTQYF. The DNA for the CDR3 is TGTGCCAGCAGCCAAGATGGGGAAGGCACAGATACGCAGTATTTT.

The table lists this clonotype with many counts. The rearrangement joins TRBV20-1 to TRBJ2-5; 13 bases fit TRBD2. The CDR3 runs to 16 residues. Germline-derived CDR1 and CDR2 are DFQATT and SNEGSKA (reference sequence). With V trimmed by 3 bases and J by 6 bases, 10 bases remained unmatched. CDR3 in amino acids: CSARDPTSGRGQTQYF. Written as DNA, the CDR3 is TGCAGTGCTAGGGACCCCACTAGCGGGAGGGGGCAGACCCAGTACTTC.

This clonotype was detected ten times or more. The chain couples TRBV5-6 to TRBJ2-3, with a possible D match to TRBD2 (6 bases). Germline CDR1 and CDR2: SGHDT and YYEEEE. The CDR3 has 19 residues. V gave up 3 bases and J gave up 4 bases, with 27 bases separating them. The CDR3 loop is CASSSLMRGTQGSADTQYF. The CDR3 region has the DNA TGTGCCAGCAGCTCGTTAATGCGCGGGACCCAAGGGTCGGCAGATACGCAGTATTTT.